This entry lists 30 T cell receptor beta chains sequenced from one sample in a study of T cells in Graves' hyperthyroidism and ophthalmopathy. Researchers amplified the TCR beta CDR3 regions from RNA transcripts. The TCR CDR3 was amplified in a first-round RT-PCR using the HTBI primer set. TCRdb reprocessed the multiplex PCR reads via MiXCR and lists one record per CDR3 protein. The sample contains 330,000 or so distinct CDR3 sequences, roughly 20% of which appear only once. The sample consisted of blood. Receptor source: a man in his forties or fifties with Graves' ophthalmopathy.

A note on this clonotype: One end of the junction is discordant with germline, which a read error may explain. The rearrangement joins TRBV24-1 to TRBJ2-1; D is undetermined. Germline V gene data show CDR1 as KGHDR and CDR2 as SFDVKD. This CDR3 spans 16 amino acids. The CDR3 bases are TGTGCCACCAGTGATTCGCCGTTGAGGACCTACAGTGAGCAGTTCTTC. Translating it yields CATSDSPLRTYSEQFF.

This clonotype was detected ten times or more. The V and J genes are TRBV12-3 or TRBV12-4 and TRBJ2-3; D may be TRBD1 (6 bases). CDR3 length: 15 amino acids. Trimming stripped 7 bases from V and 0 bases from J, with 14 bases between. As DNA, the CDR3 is TGTGCCAGCAATTATGACAGGCTTAGCACAGATACGCAGTATTTT. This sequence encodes CASNYDRLSTDTQYF.

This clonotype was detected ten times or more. Here the CDR3 reads CAWSDSGPTGGEQFF. The CDR3 nucleotides read TGTGCCTGGAGTGACTCCGGCCCTACAGGGGGTGAGCAGTTCTTC. The chain uses TRBV30 and TRBJ2-1, with 8 positions matching TRBD1. V shed 1 base, J shed 9 bases, and the junction held 11 bases outside the gene matches. The CDR3 covers 15 residues. Germline CDR1 reads GTSNPN; CDR2 reads SVGIG (reference sequence).

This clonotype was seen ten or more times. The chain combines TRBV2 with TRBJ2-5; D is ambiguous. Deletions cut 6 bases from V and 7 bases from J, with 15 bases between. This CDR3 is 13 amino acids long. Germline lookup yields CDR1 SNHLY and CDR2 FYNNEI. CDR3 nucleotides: TGTGCCAGCAGCGCCGAACCCTCGGGGACCCAGTACTTC. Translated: CASSAEPSGTQYF.

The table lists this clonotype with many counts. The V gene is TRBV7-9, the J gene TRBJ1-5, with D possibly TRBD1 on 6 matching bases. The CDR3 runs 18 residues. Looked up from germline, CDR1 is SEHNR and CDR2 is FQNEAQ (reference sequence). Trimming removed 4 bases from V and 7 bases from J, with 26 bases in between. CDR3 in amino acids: CASSSGQYGGAQWQPQHF. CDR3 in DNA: TGTGCCAGCAGCTCCGGACAGTACGGTGGGGCTCAATGGCAGCCCCAGCATTTT.

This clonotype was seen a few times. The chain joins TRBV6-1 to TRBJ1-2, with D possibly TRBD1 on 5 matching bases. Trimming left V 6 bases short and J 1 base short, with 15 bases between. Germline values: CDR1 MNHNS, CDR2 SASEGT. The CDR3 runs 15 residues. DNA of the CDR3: TGTGCCAGCAGCCGTACCCGGGACCTTAACTATGGCTACACCTTC. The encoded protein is CASSRTRDLNYGYTF.

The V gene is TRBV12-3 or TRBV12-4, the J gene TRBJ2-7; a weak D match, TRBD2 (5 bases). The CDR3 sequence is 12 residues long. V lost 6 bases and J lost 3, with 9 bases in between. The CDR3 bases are TGTGCCAGCAGCTGGGAGTACTACGAGCAGTACTTC. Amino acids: CASSWEYYEQYF.

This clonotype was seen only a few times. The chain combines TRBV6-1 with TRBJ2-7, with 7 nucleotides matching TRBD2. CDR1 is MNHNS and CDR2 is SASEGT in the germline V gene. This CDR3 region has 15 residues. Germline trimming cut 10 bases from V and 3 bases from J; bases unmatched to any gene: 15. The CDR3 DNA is TGTGCCATAGCGAGAGAGCGGGGCTCGGGCTACGAGCAGTACTTC. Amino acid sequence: CAIARERGSGYEQYF.

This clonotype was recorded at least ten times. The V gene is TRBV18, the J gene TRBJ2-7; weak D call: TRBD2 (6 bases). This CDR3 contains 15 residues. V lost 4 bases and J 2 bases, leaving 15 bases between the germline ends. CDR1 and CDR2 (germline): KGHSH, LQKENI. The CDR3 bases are TGTGCCAGCTCACGCGGGGACCCCGCCGCCTACGAGCAGTACTTC. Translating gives CASSRGDPAAYEQYF. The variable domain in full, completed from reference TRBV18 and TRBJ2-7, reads NAGVMQNPRHLVRRRGQEARLRCSPMKGHSHVYWYRQLPEEGLKFMVYLQKENIIDESGMPKERFSAEFPKEGPSILRIQQVVRGDSAAYFCASSRGDPAAYEQYFGPGTRLTVT.

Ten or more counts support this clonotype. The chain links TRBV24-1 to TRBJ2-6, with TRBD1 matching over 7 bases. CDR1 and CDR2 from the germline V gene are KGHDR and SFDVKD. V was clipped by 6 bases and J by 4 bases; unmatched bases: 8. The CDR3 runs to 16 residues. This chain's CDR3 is CATSYPTGAGANVLTF. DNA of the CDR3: TGTGCCACCAGTTACCCAACAGGGGCCGGGGCCAACGTCCTGACTTTC.

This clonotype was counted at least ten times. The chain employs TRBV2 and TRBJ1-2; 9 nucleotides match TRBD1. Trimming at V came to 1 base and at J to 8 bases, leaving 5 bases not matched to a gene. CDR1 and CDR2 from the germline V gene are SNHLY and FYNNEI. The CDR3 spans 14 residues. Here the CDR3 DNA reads TGTGCCAGCAGTGAAGTGGGACAGGGACTCGGCTACACCTTC. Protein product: CASSEVGQGLGYTF.

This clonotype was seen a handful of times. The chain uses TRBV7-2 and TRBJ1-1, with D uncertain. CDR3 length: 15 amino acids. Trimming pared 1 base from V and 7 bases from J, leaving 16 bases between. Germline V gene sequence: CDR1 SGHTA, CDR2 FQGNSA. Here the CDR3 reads CASSLVSGFSSEAFF. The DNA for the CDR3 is TGTGCCAGCAGCTTAGTGTCTGGGTTCTCGAGTGAAGCTTTCTTT.

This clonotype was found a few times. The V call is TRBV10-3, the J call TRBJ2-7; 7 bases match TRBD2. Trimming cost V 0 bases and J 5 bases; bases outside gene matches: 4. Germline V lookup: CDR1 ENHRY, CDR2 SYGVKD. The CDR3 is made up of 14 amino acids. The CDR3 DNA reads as TGTGCCATCAGTGAGTCGCAAGCGGGGCACGAGCAGTACTTC. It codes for CAISESQAGHEQYF.

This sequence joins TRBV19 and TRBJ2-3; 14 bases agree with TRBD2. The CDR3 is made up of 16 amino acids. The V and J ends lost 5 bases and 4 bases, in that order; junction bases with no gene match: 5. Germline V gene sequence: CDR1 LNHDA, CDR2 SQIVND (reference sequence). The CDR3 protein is CASSARLAGGADTQYF. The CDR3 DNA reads TGTGCCAGTAGTGCCCGACTAGCGGGAGGGGCAGATACGCAGTATTTT.

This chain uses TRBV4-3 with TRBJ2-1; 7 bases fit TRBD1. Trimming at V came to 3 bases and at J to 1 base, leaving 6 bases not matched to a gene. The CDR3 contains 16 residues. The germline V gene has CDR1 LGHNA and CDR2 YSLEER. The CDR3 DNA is TGCGCCAGCAGCCAGGGAGACAGGGTGTCCTACAATGAGCAGTTCTTC. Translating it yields CASSQGDRVSYNEQFF.

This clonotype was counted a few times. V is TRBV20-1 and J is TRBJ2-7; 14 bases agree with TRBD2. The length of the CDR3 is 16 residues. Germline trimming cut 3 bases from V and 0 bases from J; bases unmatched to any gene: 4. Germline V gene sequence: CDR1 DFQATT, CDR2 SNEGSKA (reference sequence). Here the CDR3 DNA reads TGCAGTGCTAGTTCGACTAGCGGGAGGGCCTCCTACGAGCAGTACTTC. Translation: CSASSTSGRASYEQYF.

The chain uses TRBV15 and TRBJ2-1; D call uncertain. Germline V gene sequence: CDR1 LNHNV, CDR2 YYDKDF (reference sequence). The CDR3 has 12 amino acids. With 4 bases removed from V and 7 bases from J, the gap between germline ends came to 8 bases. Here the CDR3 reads CATSMGNNEQFF. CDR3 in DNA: TGTGCCACCAGCATGGGTAATAATGAGCAGTTCTTC.

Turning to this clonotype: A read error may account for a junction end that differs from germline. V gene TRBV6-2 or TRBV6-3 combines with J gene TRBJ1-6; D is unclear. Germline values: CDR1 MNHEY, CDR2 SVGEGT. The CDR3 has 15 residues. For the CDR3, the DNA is TGTGCCAGCAGACCCGACCGGAGATATAGTTCACCCCTCCACTTT. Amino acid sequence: CASRPDRRYSSPLHF.

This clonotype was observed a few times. CDR3 DNA: TGCAGCGGAAGACGGGACAGCACGAACACTGAAGCTTTCTTT. Translating it yields CSGRRDSTNTEAFF. This chain joins TRBV29-1 and TRBJ1-1, with 7 bases matching TRBD1. The trim removed 7 bases at V and 1 base at J, leaving 9 bases unmatched. Per germline, CDR1 SQVTM and CDR2 ANQGSEA. The CDR3 covers 14 residues. Supplemented by reference TRBV29-1 and TRBJ1-1, the full variable domain reads SAVISQKPSRDICQRGTSLTIQCQVDSQVTMMFWYRQQPGQSLTLIATANQGSEATYESGFVIDKFPISRPNLTFSTLTVSNMSPEDSSIYLCSGRRDSTNTEAFFGQGTRLTVV.

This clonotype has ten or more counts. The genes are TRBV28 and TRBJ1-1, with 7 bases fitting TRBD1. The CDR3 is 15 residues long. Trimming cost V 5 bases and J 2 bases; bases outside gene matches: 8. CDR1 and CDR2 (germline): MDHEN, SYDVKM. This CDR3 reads CASSTGQNSNTEAFF. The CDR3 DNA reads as TGTGCCAGCAGTACGGGACAGAATTCTAACACTGAAGCTTTCTTT.

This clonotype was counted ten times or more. The CDR3 DNA reads as TGTGCCAGCAGCTTTAGGCAGTTCTACGAGCAGTACTTC. It yields the protein CASSFRQFYEQYF. The chain links TRBV11-2 to TRBJ2-7; no clear D gene. Germline V CDR1 and CDR2: SGHAT, FQNNGV. This CDR3 comprises 13 residues. Deletions cut 3 bases from V and 3 bases from J, with 9 bases between. The whole variable domain, remainder taken from reference TRBV11-2 and TRBJ2-7, is EAGVAQSPRYKIIEKRQSVAFWCNPISGHATLYWYQQILGQGPKLLIQFQNNGVVDDSQLPKDRFSAERLKGVDSTLKIQPAKLEDSAVYLCASSFRQFYEQYFGPGTRLTVT.

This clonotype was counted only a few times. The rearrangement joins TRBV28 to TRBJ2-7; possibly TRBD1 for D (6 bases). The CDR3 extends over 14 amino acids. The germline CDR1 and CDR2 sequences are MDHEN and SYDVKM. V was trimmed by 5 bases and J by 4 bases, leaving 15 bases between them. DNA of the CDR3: TGTGCCAGCAGTGAACCCGGGACAAGTTACGAGCAGTACTTC. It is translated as CASSEPGTSYEQYF. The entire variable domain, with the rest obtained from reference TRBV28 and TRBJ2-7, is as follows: DVKVTQSSRYLVKRTGEKVFLECVQDMDHENMFWYRQDPGLGLRLIYFSYDVKMKEKGDIPEGYSVSREKKERFSLILESASTNQTSMYLCASSEPGTSYEQYFGPGTRLTVT.

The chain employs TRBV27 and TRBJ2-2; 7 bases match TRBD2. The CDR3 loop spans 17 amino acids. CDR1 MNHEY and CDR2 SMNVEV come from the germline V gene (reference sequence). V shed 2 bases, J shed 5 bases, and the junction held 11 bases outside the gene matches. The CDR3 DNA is TGTGCCAGCAGTTTACTGGCGGGAGTCGGTGGGACCGGGGAGCTGTTTTTT. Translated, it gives CASSLLAGVGGTGELFF.

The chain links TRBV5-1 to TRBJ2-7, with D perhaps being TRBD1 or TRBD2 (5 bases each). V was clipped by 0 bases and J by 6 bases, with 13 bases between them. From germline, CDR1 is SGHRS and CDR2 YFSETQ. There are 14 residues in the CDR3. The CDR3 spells CASSLAKGSSEQYF. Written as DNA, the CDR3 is TGCGCCAGCAGCTTGGCCAAGGGGAGCTCCGAGCAGTACTTC.

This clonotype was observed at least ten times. The CDR3 is CASSNRGGWDEQYF. CDR3 nucleotides: TGTGCCAGCAGTAACAGGGGAGGCTGGGACGAGCAGTACTTC. This chain links TRBV27 with TRBJ2-7; TRBD1 is a possible D gene (7 bases). The CDR3 contains 14 residues. In germline, CDR1 is MNHEY, CDR2 SMNVEV (reference sequence). The V gene lost 5 bases and the J gene lost 5 bases, with 16 bases spanning the gap.

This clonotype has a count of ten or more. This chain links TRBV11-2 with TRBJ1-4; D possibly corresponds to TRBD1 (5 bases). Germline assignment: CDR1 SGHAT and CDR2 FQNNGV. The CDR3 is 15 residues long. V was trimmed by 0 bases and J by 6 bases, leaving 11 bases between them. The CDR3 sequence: CASSLDRGTDEKLFF. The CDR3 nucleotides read TGTGCCAGCAGCTTAGATCGGGGGACGGATGAAAAACTGTTTTTT.

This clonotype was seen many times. Written as DNA, the CDR3 is TGTGCCAGCAGTTTAAGGGGGAATAATGAAAAACTGTTTTTT. The encoded protein is CASSLRGNNEKLFF. This chain links TRBV12-3 or TRBV12-4 with TRBJ1-4, with a weak D call TRBD1 (6 bases). Trimming cost V 2 bases and J 4 bases, with 8 bases left between them. The CDR3 is made up of 14 amino acids.

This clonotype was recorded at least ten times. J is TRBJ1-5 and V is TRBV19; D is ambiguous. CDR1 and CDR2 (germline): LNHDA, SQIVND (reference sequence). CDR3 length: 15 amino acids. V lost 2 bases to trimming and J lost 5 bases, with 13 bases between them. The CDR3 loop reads CASSIPSLNHQPQHF. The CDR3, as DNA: TGTGCCAGTAGTATACCGAGTCTTAACCATCAGCCCCAGCATTTT.

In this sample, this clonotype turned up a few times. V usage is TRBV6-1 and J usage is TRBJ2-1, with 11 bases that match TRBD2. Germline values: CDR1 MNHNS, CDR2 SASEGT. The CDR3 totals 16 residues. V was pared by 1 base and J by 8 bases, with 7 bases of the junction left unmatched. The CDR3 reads CASSEGLAGFPDEQFF. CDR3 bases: TGTGCCAGCAGTGAAGGACTAGCGGGATTTCCCGATGAGCAGTTCTTC.

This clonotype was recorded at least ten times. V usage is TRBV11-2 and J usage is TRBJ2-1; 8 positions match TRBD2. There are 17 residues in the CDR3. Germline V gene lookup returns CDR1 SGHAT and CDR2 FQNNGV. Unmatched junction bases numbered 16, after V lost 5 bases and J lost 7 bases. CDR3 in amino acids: CASSRSDRVAGTNEQFF. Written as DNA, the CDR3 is TGTGCCAGCAGCCGCTCAGATAGGGTAGCGGGAACTAATGAGCAGTTCTTC. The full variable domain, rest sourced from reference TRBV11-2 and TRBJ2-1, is EAGVAQSPRYKIIEKRQSVAFWCNPISGHATLYWYQQILGQGPKLLIQFQNNGVVDDSQLPKDRFSAERLKGVDSTLKIQPAKLEDSAVYLCASSRSDRVAGTNEQFFGPGTRLTVL.